This TCR beta chain is drawn from a study of blood T cell repertoires in COVID-19. TCRdb's table, derived via immunoSEQ multiplex PCR, lists solely in-frame clones and lacks some. The data hold tens of thousands of clones, with around 77% observed a single time. Germline values: CDR1 GTSNPN, CDR2 SVGIG (reference sequence). V lost 6 bases and J lost 7; bases outside the gene matches: 5. The CDR3 is made up of 12 amino acids. The chain joins TRBV30 to TRBJ1-5; 8 positions match TRBD1. This TCR was sampled from a man aged 65 to 85 with active or convalescent COVID-19. The material sequenced was peripheral blood. The CDR3 protein is CACNRGYQPQHF. In DNA form, the CDR3 reads TGTGCCTGCAACAGGGGGTACCAGCCCCAGCATTTT.